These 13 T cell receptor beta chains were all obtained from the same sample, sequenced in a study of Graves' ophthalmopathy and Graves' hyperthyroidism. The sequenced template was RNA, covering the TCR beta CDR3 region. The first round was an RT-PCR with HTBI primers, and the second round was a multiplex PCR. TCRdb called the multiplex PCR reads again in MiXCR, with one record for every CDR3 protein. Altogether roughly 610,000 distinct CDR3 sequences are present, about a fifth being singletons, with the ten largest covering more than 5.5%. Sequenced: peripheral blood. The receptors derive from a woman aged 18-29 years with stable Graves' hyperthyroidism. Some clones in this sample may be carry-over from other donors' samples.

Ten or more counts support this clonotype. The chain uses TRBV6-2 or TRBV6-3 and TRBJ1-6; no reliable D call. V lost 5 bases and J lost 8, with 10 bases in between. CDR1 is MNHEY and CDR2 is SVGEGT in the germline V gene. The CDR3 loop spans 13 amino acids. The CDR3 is CASSQAGDSPLHF. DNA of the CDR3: TGTGCCAGCAGTCAGGCCGGAGATTCACCCCTCCACTTT.

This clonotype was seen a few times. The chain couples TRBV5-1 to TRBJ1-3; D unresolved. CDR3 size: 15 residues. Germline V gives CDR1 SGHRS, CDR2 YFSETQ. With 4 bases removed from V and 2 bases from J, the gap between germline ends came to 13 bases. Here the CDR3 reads CASSLRTATGNTIYF. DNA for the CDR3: TGCGCCAGCAGCCTCCGGACCGCGACTGGAAACACCATATATTTT. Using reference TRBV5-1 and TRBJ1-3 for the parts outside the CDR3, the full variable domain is KAGVTQTPRYLIKTRGQQVTLSCSPISGHRSVSWYQQTPGQGLQFLFEYFSETQRNKGNFPGRFSGRQFSNSRSEMNVSTLELGDSALYLCASSLRTATGNTIYFGEGSWLTVV.

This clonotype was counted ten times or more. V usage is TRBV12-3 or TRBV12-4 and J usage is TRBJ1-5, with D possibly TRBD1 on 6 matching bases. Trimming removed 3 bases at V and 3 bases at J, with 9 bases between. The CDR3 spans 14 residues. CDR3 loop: CASSLYRANQPQHF. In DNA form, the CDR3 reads TGTGCCAGCAGTTTGTACAGGGCCAATCAGCCCCAGCATTTT.

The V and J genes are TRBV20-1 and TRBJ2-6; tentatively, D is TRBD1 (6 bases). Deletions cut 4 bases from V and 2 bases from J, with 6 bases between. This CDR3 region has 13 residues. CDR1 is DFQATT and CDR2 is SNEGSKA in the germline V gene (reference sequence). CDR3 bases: TGCAGTGCTAACAGGGCTGGGGCCAACGTCCTGACTTTC. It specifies CSANRAGANVLTF.

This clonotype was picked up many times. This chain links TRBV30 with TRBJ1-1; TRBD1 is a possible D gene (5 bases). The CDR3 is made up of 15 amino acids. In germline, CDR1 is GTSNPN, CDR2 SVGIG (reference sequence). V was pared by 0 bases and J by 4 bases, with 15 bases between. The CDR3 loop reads CAWSVGGRGVTEAFF. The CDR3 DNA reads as TGTGCCTGGAGTGTCGGGGGGAGGGGAGTCACTGAAGCTTTCTTT. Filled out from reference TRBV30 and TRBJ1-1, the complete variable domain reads SQTIHQWPATLVQPVGSPLSLECTVEGTSNPNLYWYRQAAGRGLQLLFYSVGIGQISSEVPQNLSASRPQDRQFILSSKKLLLSDSGFYLCAWSVGGRGVTEAFFGQGTRLTVV.

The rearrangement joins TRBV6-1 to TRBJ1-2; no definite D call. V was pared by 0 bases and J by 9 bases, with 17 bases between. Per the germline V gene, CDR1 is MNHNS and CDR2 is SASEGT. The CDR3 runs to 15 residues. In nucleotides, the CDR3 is TGTGCCAGCAGTGAAGCCCTCGGGCAGTGGGGTAGCTACACCTTC. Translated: CASSEALGQWGSYTF.

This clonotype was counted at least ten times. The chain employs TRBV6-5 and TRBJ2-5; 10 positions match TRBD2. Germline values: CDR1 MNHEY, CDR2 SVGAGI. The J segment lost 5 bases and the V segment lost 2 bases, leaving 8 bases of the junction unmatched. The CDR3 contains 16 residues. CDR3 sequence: CASSYVRTSGGETQYF. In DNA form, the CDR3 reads TGTGCCAGCAGTTACGTCCGGACTAGCGGCGGGGAGACCCAGTACTTC.

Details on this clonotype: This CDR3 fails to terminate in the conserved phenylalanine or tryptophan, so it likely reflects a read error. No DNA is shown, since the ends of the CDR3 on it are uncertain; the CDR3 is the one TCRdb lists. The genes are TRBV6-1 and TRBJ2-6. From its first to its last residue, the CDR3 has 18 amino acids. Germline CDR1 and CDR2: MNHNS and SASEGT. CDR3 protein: CASSEAGWQDSGANVLTV.

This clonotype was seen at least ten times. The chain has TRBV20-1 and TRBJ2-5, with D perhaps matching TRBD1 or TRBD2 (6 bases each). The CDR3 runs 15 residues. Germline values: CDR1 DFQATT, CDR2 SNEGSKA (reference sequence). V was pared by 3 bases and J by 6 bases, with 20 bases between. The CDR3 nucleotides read TGCAGTGCTAGGTTCGGGGGCCAAATGTTGAAGACCCAGTACTTC. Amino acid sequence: CSARFGGQMLKTQYF.

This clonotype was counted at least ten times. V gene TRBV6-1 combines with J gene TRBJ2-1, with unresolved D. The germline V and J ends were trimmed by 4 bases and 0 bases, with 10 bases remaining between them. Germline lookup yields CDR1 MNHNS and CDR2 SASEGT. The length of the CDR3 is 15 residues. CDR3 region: CASSVGRSSYNEQFF. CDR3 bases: TGTGCCAGCAGTGTAGGGCGAAGCTCCTACAATGAGCAGTTCTTC.

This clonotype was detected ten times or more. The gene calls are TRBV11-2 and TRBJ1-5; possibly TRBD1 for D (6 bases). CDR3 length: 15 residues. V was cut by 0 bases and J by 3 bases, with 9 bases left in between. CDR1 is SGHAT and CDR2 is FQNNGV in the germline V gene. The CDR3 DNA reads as TGTGCCAGCAGCTTAGAAACAGGGAACAATCAGCCCCAGCATTTT. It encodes CASSLETGNNQPQHF.

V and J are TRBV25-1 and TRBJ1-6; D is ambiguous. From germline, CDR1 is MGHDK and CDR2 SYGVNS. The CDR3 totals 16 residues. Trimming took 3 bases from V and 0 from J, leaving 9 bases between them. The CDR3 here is CASSDQESSYNSPLHF. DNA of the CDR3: TGTGCCAGCAGTGATCAAGAAAGCTCCTATAATTCACCCCTCCACTTT.

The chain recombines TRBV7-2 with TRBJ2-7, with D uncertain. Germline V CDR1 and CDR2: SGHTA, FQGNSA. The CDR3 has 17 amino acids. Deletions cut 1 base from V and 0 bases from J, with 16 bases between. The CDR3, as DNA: TGTGCCAGCAGCTTAGGCTCGTGGTCTAGTTCCTCCTACGAGCAGTACTTC. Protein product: CASSLGSWSSSSYEQYF.